This T cell receptor beta chain was identified during a study of T cell repertoires in cytomegalovirus infection. Overall study: Through public TCR beta signatures, both CMV infection and matching HLA type were indicated.

The trim removed 8 bases at V and 3 bases at J, leaving 9 bases unmatched. The CDR3 has 14 amino acids. Per germline, CDR1 LNHNV and CDR2 YYDKDF (reference sequence). For this clonotype: Its cognate antigen is unknown.

TCRdb reanalysed the reads using MiXCR and keeps one entry per CDR3 protein. The sample carries hundreds of thousands of distinct CDR3 sequences, approximately 33% recorded once. The chain links TRBV15 to TRBJ1-1; 7 nucleotides line up with TRBD1. The sample consisted of cultured CD8+ T cells from PBMCs, taken from culture after CMV antigen stimulation. The source is a human donor in good health (CMV status not recorded). Some clones in this sample may be carry-over from other donors' samples. The CDR3 spells CATEKKQGHTEAFF. The DNA of the CDR3 is TGTGCCACCGAAAAAAAACAGGGGCACACTGAAGCTTTCTTT.